This T cell receptor (beta chain) was found in a study of T cell repertoires in cytomegalovirus infection. Overall study: Both recently identified HLA-C-restricted and well-studied HLA-B-restricted CMV epitopes were used in the study. Public TCR beta signature analysis indicated the presence of both CMV infection and matching HLA type. The study, taken as a whole, reports: There were HLA-C-restricted CMV-specific TCR beta clonotypes dominating the ex vivo response. Public TCR beta family frequency separated CMV-and-HLA carriers, including in an independent cohort.

This clonotype showed up just a few times. Its antigen is not identified. Trimming took off 1 base at V and 5 bases at J, with 12 bases between the two ends. This CDR3 spans 14 amino acids. Germline-derived CDR1 and CDR2 are MGHRA and YSYEKL. Using its own MiXCR run on the reads, TCRdb lists one record per CDR3 protein. Among about 340,000 distinct CDR3 sequences listed, under 35% were seen once. This chain links TRBV4-1 with TRBJ2-7, with unresolved D. This sample comprised cultured PBMCs, obtained from culture after CMV antigen stimulation. The sequence was obtained from a human donor in good health (CMV status not recorded). Some clones in this sample may be carry-over from other donors' samples. The CDR3: CASSQGPSINEQYF. Here the CDR3 DNA reads TGCGCCAGCAGCCAAGGACCTAGTATCAACGAGCAGTACTTC.